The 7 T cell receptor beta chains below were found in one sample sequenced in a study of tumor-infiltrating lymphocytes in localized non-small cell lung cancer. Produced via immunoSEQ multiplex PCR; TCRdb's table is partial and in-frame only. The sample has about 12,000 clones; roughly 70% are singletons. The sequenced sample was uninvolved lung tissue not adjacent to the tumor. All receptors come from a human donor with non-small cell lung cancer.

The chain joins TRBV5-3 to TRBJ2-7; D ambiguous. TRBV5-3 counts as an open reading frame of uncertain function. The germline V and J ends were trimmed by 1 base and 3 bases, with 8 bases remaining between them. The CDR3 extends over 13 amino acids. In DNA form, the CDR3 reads TGTGCCAGAAGCTTGAGAACGGGCTACGAGCAGTACTTC. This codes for CARSLRTGYEQYF.

The CDR3 here is CASSRKWGGSQNEQFF. Here the CDR3 DNA reads TGTGCCAGCAGCCGAAAGTGGGGGGGCTCCCAGAATGAGCAGTTCTTC. This sequence joins TRBV11-2 and TRBJ2-1, with D possibly TRBD2 on 7 matching bases. V was clipped by 5 bases and J by 7 bases, with 21 bases between them. The CDR3 contains 16 residues. Germline CDR1 reads SGHAT; CDR2 reads FQNNGV.

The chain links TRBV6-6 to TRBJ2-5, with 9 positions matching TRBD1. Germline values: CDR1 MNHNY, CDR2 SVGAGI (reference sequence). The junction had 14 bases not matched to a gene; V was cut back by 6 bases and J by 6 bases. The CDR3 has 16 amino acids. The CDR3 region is CASSPLGDRVVKTQYF. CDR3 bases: TGTGCCAGCAGCCCACTCGGGGACAGGGTCGTAAAGACCCAGTACTTC.

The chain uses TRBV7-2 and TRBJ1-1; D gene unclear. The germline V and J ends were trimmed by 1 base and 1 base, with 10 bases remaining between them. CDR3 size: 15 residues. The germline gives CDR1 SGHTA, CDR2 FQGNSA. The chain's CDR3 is CASSLVARGNTEAFF. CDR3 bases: TGTGCCAGCAGCTTAGTGGCCAGAGGGAACACTGAAGCTTTCTTT.

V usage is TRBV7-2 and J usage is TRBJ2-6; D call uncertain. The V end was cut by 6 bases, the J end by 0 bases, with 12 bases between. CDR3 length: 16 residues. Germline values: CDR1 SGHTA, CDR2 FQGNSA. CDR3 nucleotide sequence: TGTGCCAGCAGACGCCGAGAGAGCTCTGGGGCCAACGTCCTGACTTTC. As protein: CASRRRESSGANVLTF.

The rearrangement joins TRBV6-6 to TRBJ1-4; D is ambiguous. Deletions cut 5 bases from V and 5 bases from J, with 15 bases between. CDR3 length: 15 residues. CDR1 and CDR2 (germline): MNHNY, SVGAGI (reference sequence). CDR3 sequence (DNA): TGTGCCAGCAGTCAAAACTCCAATTGGAATGAAAAACTGTTTTTT. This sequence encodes CASSQNSNWNEKLFF.

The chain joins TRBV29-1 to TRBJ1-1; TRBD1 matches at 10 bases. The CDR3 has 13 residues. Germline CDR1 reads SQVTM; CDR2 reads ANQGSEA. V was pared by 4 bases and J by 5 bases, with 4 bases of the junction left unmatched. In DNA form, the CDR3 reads TGCAGCGTTGTATTGGGACAGGGGACTGAAGCTTTCTTT. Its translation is CSVVLGQGTEAFF.